The 24 T cell receptor beta chains below all came from one sample that was sequenced in a study of T cell repertoires in cytomegalovirus infection. Via MiXCR, TCRdb re-called the reads, giving one row per CDR3 protein. The table includes a few hundred thousand distinct CDR3 sequences, 40% detected once. Which antigens these TCRs recognize remains unknown. The specimen comprised cultured PBMCs, sampled from culture after CMV antigen stimulation. The source is a human donor in good health (CMV status not recorded). Some clones in this sample may be carry-over from other donors' samples.

This clonotype came up a few times. The rearrangement links TRBV7-8 to TRBJ2-7; perhaps D is TRBD1 or TRBD2 (5 bases each). Germline CDR1 SGHVS, CDR2 FQNEAQ. V was clipped by 0 bases and J by 2 bases, with 11 bases between them. The CDR3 extends over 15 amino acids. The CDR3 coding sequence is TGTGCCAGCAGCTTAGCGGGGGAGATCACCTACGAGCAGTACTTC. The encoded protein is CASSLAGEITYEQYF.

V is TRBV19 and J is TRBJ2-7, with 7 bases matching TRBD2. J gave up 3 bases and V 5 bases, and 10 bases lay outside the gene matches. Germline values: CDR1 LNHDA, CDR2 SQIVND (reference sequence). CDR3 length equals 15 residues. CDR3 DNA sequence: TGTGCCAGTAGTTCCCTTGAAGCGGGGCGCTACGAGCAGTACTTC. It specifies CASSSLEAGRYEQYF.

The V gene is TRBV10-3, the J gene TRBJ2-3, with TRBD1 as a possible D gene (6 bases). Between the trimmed V and J ends, which lost 11 bases and 0 bases, there was a span of 12 bases. Germline assignment: CDR1 ENHRY and CDR2 SYGVKD. The CDR3 loop spans 13 amino acids. As DNA, the CDR3 is TGTGCCGCAGGAACAGGGAGCACAGATACGCAGTATTTT. Protein: CAAGTGSTDTQYF.

V usage is TRBV6-6 and J usage is TRBJ2-3; D possibly corresponds to TRBD2 (6 bases). Germline V gene lookup returns CDR1 MNHNY and CDR2 SVGAGI (reference sequence). V was trimmed by 0 bases and J by 5 bases, leaving 30 bases between them. This CDR3 has 21 amino acids. CDR3: CASSYSRGKLWASETVDTQYF. As DNA, the CDR3 is TGTGCCAGCAGTTACTCGCGAGGGAAACTGTGGGCTAGCGAGACCGTAGATACGCAGTATTTT.

This clonotype was seen a handful of times. This chain uses TRBV7-2 with TRBJ1-5; maybe TRBD1 (5 bases). This CDR3 region has 13 residues. Trimming cost V 5 bases and J 5 bases, with 10 bases left between them. In germline, CDR1 is SGHTA, CDR2 FQGNSA. As DNA, the CDR3 is TGTGCCAGCAGCGATCAAGGGGATCAGCCCCAGCATTTT. Its protein is CASSDQGDQPQHF.

This clonotype has more than one count but fewer than ten. The chain links TRBV7-2 to TRBJ2-3; D gene unclear. This CDR3 region has 14 residues. Germline CDR1 SGHTA, CDR2 FQGNSA. The V end lost 1 base, the J end lost 2 bases, and 7 bases lay between the germline ends. CDR3 in DNA: TGTGCCAGCAGCTTAGAGGGCGCCACAGATACGCAGTATTTT. Its translation is CASSLEGATDTQYF. Full variable domain (outside the CDR3, taken from reference TRBV7-2 and TRBJ2-3): GAGVSQSPSNKVTEKGKDVELRCDPISGHTALYWYRQSLGQGLEFLIYFQGNSAPDKSGLPSDRFSAERTGGSVSTLTIQRTQQEDSAVYLCASSLEGATDTQYFGPGTRLTVL.

The chain links TRBV12-3 or TRBV12-4 to TRBJ1-3; TRBD1 is a possible D gene (5 bases). The CDR3 length is 15 residues. V was pared by 3 bases and J by 0 bases, with 9 bases between. CDR3 protein: CASSFGAFSGNTIYF. The CDR3 nucleotides are TGTGCCAGCAGTTTTGGGGCCTTCTCTGGAAACACCATATATTTT.

The rearrangement joins TRBV5-1 to TRBJ2-3; the D gene is possibly TRBD1 (6 bases). This CDR3 comprises 15 residues. Germline loops: CDR1 SGHRS, CDR2 YFSETQ. The V gene lost 3 bases and the J gene lost 3 bases, with 14 bases spanning the gap. In DNA, the CDR3 is TGCGCCAGCAGCTCAAATACAGGGAAGACAGATACGCAGTATTTT. Residues: CASSSNTGKTDTQYF.

The chain carries TRBV6-5 and TRBJ2-7; D gene ambiguous. V dropped 0 bases and J dropped 2 bases, with 8 bases sitting between them. The CDR3 totals 14 residues. Germline assignment: CDR1 MNHEY and CDR2 SVGAGI. Written as DNA, the CDR3 is TGTGCCAGCAGTTACTCAGGCGGAACCTACGAGCAGTACTTC. This codes for CASSYSGGTYEQYF.

This clonotype was seen at least ten times. V and J are TRBV12-3 or TRBV12-4 and TRBJ1-1; D gene ambiguous. Trimming removed 2 bases at V and 1 base at J, with 2 bases between. CDR3 size: 12 residues. CDR3 sequence: CASSLSNTEAFF. CDR3 bases: TGTGCCAGCAGTTTATCGAACACTGAAGCTTTCTTT.

The rearrangement joins TRBV6-2 or TRBV6-3 to TRBJ1-5; D gene unclear. The CDR3 runs to 12 residues. Looked up from germline, CDR1 is MNHEY and CDR2 is SVGEGT. Trimming left V 7 bases short and J 1 base short, with 5 bases between. This chain's CDR3 is CASNDSNQPQHF. In nucleotides, the CDR3 is TGTGCCAGCAACGACAGCAATCAGCCCCAGCATTTT.

This clonotype occurred many times. J is TRBJ2-7 and V is TRBV7-2, with a weak D call TRBD2 (5 bases). CDR3 size: 14 residues. V shed 1 base and J shed 2 bases, with 9 bases lying between them. From germline, CDR1 is SGHTA and CDR2 FQGNSA. The CDR3 protein is CASSLVAGPYEQYF. Written as DNA, the CDR3 is TGTGCCAGCAGCTTAGTGGCGGGTCCCTACGAGCAGTACTTC.

This rearrangement joins TRBV7-2 to TRBJ1-5; the D is unclear. This CDR3 has 13 amino acids. Trimming took 4 bases from V and 7 from J, leaving 11 bases between them. CDR1 is SGHTA, CDR2 FQGNSA, per germline. In DNA form, the CDR3 reads TGTGCCAGCAGCTCTCAGGCATGGCAGCCCCAGCATTTT. Encoded protein: CASSSQAWQPQHF.

The rearrangement links TRBV12-3 or TRBV12-4 to TRBJ1-5, with D possibly matching TRBD1 (5 bases). CDR3 length: 14 amino acids. Trimming stripped 7 bases from V and 0 bases from J, with 10 bases between. As DNA, the CDR3 is TGTGCCAGCACCCAGGGAAATAGCAATCAGCCCCAGCATTTT. Protein sequence: CASTQGNSNQPQHF.

The CDR3: CASSILGTETQYF. For the CDR3, the DNA is TGTGCCAGCAGCATACTGGGGACAGAGACCCAGTACTTC. The rearrangement joins TRBV7-2 to TRBJ2-5; either TRBD1 or TRBD2 may fit D (5 bases each). Germline CDR1 is SGHTA and CDR2 is FQGNSA. CDR3 size: 13 residues. Trimming shortened V by 5 bases and J by 4 bases, and 11 bases separated the two germline ends.

V gene TRBV6-6 combines with J gene TRBJ2-3, with D perhaps TRBD1 or TRBD2 (5 bases each). Trimming pared 0 bases from V and 1 base from J, leaving 17 bases between. CDR1 MNHNY and CDR2 SVGAGI come from the germline V gene (reference sequence). The CDR3 sequence is 18 residues long. The CDR3 here is CASSYSTGPAGRTDTQYF. In DNA, the CDR3 is TGTGCCAGCAGTTACTCGACGGGGCCCGCAGGGCGCACAGATACGCAGTATTTT.

This clonotype was found a few times. The rearrangement links TRBV11-2 to TRBJ1-3; no reliable D call. The germline V and J ends were trimmed by 4 bases and 0 bases, with 16 bases remaining between them. The CDR3 covers 17 residues. Germline V gene lookup returns CDR1 SGHAT and CDR2 FQNNGV. As DNA, the CDR3 is TGTGCCAGCAGCTCACCGTCCCCAGCCAACTCTGGAAACACCATATATTTT. Protein sequence: CASSSPSPANSGNTIYF.

The chain recombines TRBV20-1 with TRBJ2-1; the match to TRBD1 covers 11 bases. Trimming removed 3 bases from V and 10 bases from J; junction bases left unmatched: 17. This CDR3 is 17 amino acids long. The germline V gene has CDR1 DFQATT and CDR2 SNEGSKA (reference sequence). CDR3 coding DNA: TGCAGTGCTAGTGGGGAGGGGACAGGGGGGAAAGGGTTGGAGCAGTTCTTC. This gives the protein CSASGEGTGGKGLEQFF.

The V and J genes are TRBV20-1 and TRBJ2-1, with 13 bases matching TRBD2. Germline trimming cut 6 bases from V and 15 bases from J; bases unmatched to any gene: 8. Germline loops: CDR1 DFQATT, CDR2 SNEGSKA (reference sequence). The CDR3 loop spans 12 amino acids. CDR3 amino acids: CSATSGGVSMFF. As DNA, the CDR3 is TGCAGTGCCACTAGCGGGGGGGTTTCGATGTTCTTC.

The chain carries TRBV7-2 and TRBJ2-6; TRBD1 might be the D (5 bases). Germline-derived CDR1 and CDR2 are SGHTA and FQGNSA. This CDR3 spans 15 amino acids. Trimming left V 4 bases short and J 2 bases short, with 9 bases between. CDR3 loop: CASSSVGAGANVLTF. The CDR3 DNA reads as TGTGCCAGCAGCTCGGTAGGGGCTGGGGCCAACGTCCTGACTTTC.

This chain uses TRBV6-2 or TRBV6-3 with TRBJ1-6, with 7 bases identical to TRBD1. Germline CDR1 reads MNHEY; CDR2 reads SVGEGT. This CDR3 is 16 amino acids long. V gave up 2 bases and J gave up 7 bases; unmatched junction bases: 8. CDR3 bases: TGTGCCAGCAGTTACCGGGACAGCTCCGCAAATTCACCCCTCCACTTT. Amino acid sequence: CASSYRDSSANSPLHF.

This clonotype was seen a few times. The CDR3 nucleotides read TGTGCCTCGGGGAGGGGGGGGTACAATGAGCAGTTCTTC. Its translation is CASGRGGYNEQFF. The rearrangement uses TRBV7-2 and TRBJ2-1; maybe TRBD2 (7 bases). Germline CDR1 and CDR2: SGHTA and FQGNSA. This CDR3 spans 13 amino acids. With 11 bases removed from V and 4 bases from J, the gap between germline ends came to 15 bases.

The chain links TRBV5-4 to TRBJ2-7; TRBD1 agrees at 8 bases. Germline trimming cut 3 bases from V and 5 bases from J; bases unmatched to any gene: 10. Per the germline V gene, CDR1 is SGHNT and CDR2 is YYREEE (reference sequence). The CDR3 consists of 15 residues. This CDR3 is CASSSGQGQGNEQYF. The CDR3 nucleotides are TGTGCCAGCAGCTCAGGACAGGGACAAGGAAACGAGCAGTACTTC. Together with reference TRBV5-4 and TRBJ2-7, the CDR3 gives the full variable domain: ETGVTQSPTHLIKTRGQQVTLRCSSQSGHNTVSWYQQALGQGPQFIFQYYREEENGRGNFPPRFSGLQFPNYSSELNVNALELDDSALYLCASSSGQGQGNEQYFGPGTRLTVT.

This chain uses TRBV12-3 or TRBV12-4 with TRBJ1-6; a possible D gene is TRBD1 (5 bases). CDR3 length: 14 amino acids. Trimming pared 6 bases from V and 9 bases from J, leaving 15 bases between. The CDR3, as DNA: TGTGCCAGCAGCCTTGGGGGGGAGGGTTCACCCCTCCACTTT. Protein sequence: CASSLGGEGSPLHF.